The entry below describes one T cell receptor beta chain. The CDR3 extends over 15 amino acids. V shed 3 bases and J shed 2 bases, with 12 bases lying between them. Per germline, CDR1 SGHTA and CDR2 FQGNSA. The sample belongs to a study of cytomegalovirus exposure and HLA in healthy donors. Use of 60 Vbeta and 13 Jbeta primers characterized the PCR. Here immunoSEQ multiplex PCR was the method, and the copy in TCRdb shows in-frame clones only, minus some. The sample lists some 120,000 clones, less than 85% occurring once. The chain combines TRBV7-2 with TRBJ2-3, with D possibly being TRBD2 (6 bases). Material: PBMCs. The receptor was isolated from a female donor in good health and CMV-seronegative. CDR3 sequence: CASSFSGTPTDTQYF. CDR3 DNA sequence: TGTGCCAGCAGCTTTAGCGGCACCCCCACAGATACGCAGTATTTT.